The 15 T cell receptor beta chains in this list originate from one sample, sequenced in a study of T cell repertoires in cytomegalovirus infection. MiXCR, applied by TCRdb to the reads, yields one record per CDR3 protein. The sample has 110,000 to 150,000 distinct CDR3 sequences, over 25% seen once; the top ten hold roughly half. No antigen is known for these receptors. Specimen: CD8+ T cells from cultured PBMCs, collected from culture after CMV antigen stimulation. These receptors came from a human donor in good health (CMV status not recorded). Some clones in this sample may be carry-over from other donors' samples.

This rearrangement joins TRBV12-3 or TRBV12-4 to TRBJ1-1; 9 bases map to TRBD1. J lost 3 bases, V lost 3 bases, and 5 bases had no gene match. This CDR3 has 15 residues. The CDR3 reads CASSFPTGGYTEAFF. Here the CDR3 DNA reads TGTGCCAGCAGTTTCCCTACAGGGGGCTACACTGAAGCTTTCTTT.

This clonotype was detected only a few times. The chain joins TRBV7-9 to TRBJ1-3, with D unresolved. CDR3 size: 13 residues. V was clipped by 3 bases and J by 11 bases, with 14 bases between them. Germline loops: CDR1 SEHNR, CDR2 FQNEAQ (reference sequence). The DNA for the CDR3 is TGTGCCAGCAGCTTCTCCGCGACGCATCCCATATATTTT. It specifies CASSFSATHPIYF.

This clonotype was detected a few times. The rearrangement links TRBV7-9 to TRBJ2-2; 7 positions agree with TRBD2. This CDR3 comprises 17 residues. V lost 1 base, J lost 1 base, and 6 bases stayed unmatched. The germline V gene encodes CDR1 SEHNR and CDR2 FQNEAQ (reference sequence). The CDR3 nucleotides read TGTGCCAGCAGCTTAGTTTTCCAGCGGGGGAACACCGGGGAGCTGTTTTTT. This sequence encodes CASSLVFQRGNTGELFF.

The CDR3 DNA reads TGTGCCAGTGGACAGGGGGTTAGCAATCAGCCCCAGCATTTT. Translation gives CASGQGVSNQPQHF. The gene calls are TRBV19 and TRBJ1-5, with 10 bases identical to TRBD1. Germline CDR1 reads LNHDA; CDR2 reads SQIVND (reference sequence). J lost 0 bases, V lost 8 bases, and 1 base had no gene match. This CDR3 has 14 residues.

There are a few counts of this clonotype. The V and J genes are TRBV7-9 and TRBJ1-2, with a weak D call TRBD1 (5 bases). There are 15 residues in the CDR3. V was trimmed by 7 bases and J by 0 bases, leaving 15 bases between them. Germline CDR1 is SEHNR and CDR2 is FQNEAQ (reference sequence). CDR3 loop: CASTTYRTPNYGYTF. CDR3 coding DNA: TGTGCCAGCACCACCTACAGGACTCCTAACTATGGCTACACCTTC.

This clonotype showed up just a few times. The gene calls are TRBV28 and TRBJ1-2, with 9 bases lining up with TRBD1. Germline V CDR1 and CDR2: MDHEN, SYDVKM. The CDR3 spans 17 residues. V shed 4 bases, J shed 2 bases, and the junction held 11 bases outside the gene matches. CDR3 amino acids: CASSSTGGRALNYGYTF. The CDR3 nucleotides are TGTGCCAGCAGTTCGACAGGGGGTCGGGCCTTAAACTATGGCTACACCTTC.

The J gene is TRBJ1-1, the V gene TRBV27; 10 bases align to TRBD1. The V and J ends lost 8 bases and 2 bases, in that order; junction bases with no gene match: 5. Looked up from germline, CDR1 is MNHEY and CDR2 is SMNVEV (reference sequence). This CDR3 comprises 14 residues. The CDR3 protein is CASGQGGVNTEAFF. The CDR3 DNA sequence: TGTGCCAGCGGACAGGGGGGGGTCAACACTGAAGCTTTCTTT.

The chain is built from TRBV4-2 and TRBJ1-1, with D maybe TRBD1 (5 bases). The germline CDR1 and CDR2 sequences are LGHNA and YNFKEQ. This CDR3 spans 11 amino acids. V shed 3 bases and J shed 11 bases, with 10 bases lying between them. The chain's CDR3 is CASSHGGIAFF. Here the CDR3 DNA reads TGTGCCAGCAGCCATGGGGGGATCGCTTTCTTT.

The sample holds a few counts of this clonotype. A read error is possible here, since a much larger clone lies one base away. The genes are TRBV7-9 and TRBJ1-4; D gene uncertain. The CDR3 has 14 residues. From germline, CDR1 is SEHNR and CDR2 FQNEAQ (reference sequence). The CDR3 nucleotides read TGTGTCAGCAGCTTAGTCGCCTATAATGAAAAACTGTTTTTT. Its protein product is CVSSLVAYNEKLFF.

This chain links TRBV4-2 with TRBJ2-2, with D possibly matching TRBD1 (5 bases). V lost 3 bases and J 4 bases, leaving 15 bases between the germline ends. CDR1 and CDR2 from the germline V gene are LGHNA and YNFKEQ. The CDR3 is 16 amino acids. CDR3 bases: TGTGCCAGCAGCCAGACGGACAAGCACCTCACCGGGGAGCTGTTTTTT. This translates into CASSQTDKHLTGELFF.

The CDR3 region has the DNA TGTGCCAGCAGTGAACCCGACCCTCATGGCTACACCTTC. As protein: CASSEPDPHGYTF. The chain recombines TRBV6-1 with TRBJ1-2, with unresolved D. Germline assignment: CDR1 MNHNS and CDR2 SASEGT. With 2 bases removed from V and 6 bases from J, the gap between germline ends came to 10 bases. The CDR3 covers 13 residues.

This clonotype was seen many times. The CDR3 protein is CASSLEGGWDTEAFF. The DNA for the CDR3 is TGTGCCAGCAGTTTAGAGGGAGGGTGGGACACTGAAGCTTTCTTT. V usage is TRBV28 and J usage is TRBJ1-1, with unresolved D. The length of the CDR3 is 15 residues. The V end was cut by 2 bases, the J end by 3 bases, with 13 bases between. Germline V gene sequence: CDR1 MDHEN, CDR2 SYDVKM. The full variable domain, completed using reference TRBV28 and TRBJ1-1, is DVKVTQSSRYLVKRTGEKVFLECVQDMDHENMFWYRQDPGLGLRLIYFSYDVKMKEKGDIPEGYSVSREKKERFSLILESASTNQTSMYLCASSLEGGWDTEAFFGQGTRLTVV.

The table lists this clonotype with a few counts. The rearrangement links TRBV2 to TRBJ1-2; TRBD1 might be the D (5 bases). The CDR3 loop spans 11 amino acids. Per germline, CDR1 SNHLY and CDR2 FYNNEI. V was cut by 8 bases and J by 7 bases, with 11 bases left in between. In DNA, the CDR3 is TGTGCCAGCCTCGGGGCCGGTGGCTACACCTTC. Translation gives CASLGAGGYTF.

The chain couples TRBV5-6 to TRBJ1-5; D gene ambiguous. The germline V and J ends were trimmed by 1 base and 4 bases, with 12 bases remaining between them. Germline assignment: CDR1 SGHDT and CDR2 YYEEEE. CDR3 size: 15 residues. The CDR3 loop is CASSLRLQVNQPQHF. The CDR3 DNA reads TGTGCCAGCAGCTTGAGGCTCCAGGTGAATCAGCCCCAGCATTTT.

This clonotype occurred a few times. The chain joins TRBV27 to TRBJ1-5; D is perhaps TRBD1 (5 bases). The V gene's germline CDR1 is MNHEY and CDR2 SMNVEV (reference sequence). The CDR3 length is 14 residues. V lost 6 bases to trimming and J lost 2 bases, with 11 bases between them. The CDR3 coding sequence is TGTGCCAGCAGCCAGGGTTATGGCAATCAGCCCCAGCATTTT. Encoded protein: CASSQGYGNQPQHF.